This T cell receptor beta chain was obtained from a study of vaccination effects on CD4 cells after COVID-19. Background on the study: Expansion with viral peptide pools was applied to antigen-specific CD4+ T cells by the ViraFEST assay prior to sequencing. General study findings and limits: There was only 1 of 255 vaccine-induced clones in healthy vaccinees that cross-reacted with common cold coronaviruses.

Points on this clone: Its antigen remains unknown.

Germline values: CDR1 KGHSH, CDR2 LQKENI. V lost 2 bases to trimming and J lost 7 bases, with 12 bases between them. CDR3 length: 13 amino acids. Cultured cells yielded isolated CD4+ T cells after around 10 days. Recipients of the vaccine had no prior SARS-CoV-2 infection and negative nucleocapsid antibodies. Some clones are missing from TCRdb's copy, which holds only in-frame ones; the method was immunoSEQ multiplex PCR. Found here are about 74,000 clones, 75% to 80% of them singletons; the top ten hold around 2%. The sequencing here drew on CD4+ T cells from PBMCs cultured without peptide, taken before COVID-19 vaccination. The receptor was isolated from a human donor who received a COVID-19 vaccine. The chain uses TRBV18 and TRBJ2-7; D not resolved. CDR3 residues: CASSPKWAGEQYV. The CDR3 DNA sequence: TGTGCCAGCTCACCAAAATGGGCTGGAGAGCAGTACGTC.